The 20 T cell receptor beta chains below all came from one sample that was sequenced in a study of control samples from healthy donors and cancer patients. Only in-frame clones appear in the TCRdb table, and some are missing; sequencing was by immunoSEQ multiplex PCR. The repertoire holds roughly 55,000 clones, with roughly 90% as singletons. Sequences were obtained from blood. The receptor source for this set is a man aged 45-60 years in good health.

The V gene is TRBV6-5, the J gene TRBJ2-7, with 8 nucleotides matching TRBD2. The J segment lost 5 bases and the V segment lost 2 bases, leaving 5 bases of the junction unmatched. There are 14 residues in the CDR3. Germline V gives CDR1 MNHEY, CDR2 SVGAGI. DNA for the CDR3: TGTGCCAGCAGTTACCGGGGGGGGCTCAACGAGCAGTACTTC. Amino acid sequence: CASSYRGGLNEQYF.

This chain connects TRBV6-5 to TRBJ1-2, with D possibly TRBD1 on 5 matching bases. Germline V gene lookup returns CDR1 MNHEY and CDR2 SVGAGI. The V gene lost 6 bases and the J gene lost 6 bases, with 14 bases spanning the gap. The CDR3 has 13 residues. As DNA, the CDR3 is TGTGCCAGCAGGACTGTCGGGGGAGATGGCTACACCTTC. Its translation: CASRTVGGDGYTF.

This chain uses TRBV6-5 with TRBJ1-4; no clear D. Trimming took 7 bases from V and 4 from J, leaving 13 bases between them. This CDR3 has 14 amino acids. Germline loops: CDR1 MNHEY, CDR2 SVGAGI. The CDR3 here is CASNIGPSNEKLFF. The CDR3 region has the DNA TGTGCCAGCAACATTGGCCCGAGTAATGAAAAACTGTTTTTT.

The genes are TRBV11-2 and TRBJ2-7; 11 nucleotides line up with TRBD1. With V trimmed by 0 bases and J by 6 bases, 4 bases remained unmatched. The germline V gene encodes CDR1 SGHAT and CDR2 FQNNGV. The length of the CDR3 is 15 residues. This chain's CDR3 is CASSLDPGTGGEQYF. DNA for the CDR3: TGTGCCAGCAGCTTAGATCCCGGGACAGGGGGCGAGCAGTACTTC.

The chain combines TRBV27 with TRBJ2-2; TRBD1 matches 7 bases. Trimming took 6 bases from V and 4 from J; bases not matched to a gene: 2. The CDR3 runs 13 residues. Germline CDR1 is MNHEY and CDR2 is SMNVEV (reference sequence). The CDR3 DNA reads TGTGCCAGCAGCTGGACAGGCACCGGGGAGCTGTTTTTT. It yields the protein CASSWTGTGELFF.

The V and J genes are TRBV5-6 and TRBJ1-2; 9 nucleotides line up with TRBD1. The ends lost 4 bases at V and 3 bases at J; junction bases unmatched: 4. The CDR3 length is 14 residues. Germline CDR1 reads SGHDT; CDR2 reads YYEEEE. The chain's CDR3 is CASSMTGGDYGYTF. The CDR3, as DNA: TGTGCCAGCAGCATGACAGGGGGGGACTATGGCTACACCTTC.

V usage is TRBV12-5 and J usage is TRBJ1-3; D remains ambiguous. The CDR3 is made up of 13 amino acids. Germline lookup yields CDR1 LGHNT and CDR2 FRNRAP. The germline V and J ends were trimmed by 1 base and 1 base, with 2 bases remaining between them. The CDR3 DNA sequence: TGTGCTAGTGGTTTGGAATCTGGAAACACCATATATTTT. It encodes CASGLESGNTIYF.

The V and J genes are TRBV14 and TRBJ1-1; D is uncertain. Trimming removed 1 base from V and 2 bases from J, with 5 bases in between. Germline-derived CDR1 and CDR2 are SGHDN and FVKESK. This CDR3 has 13 residues. The CDR3 DNA reads as TGTGCCAGCAGCCAAGCACAAAACACTGAAGCTTTCTTT. Translated: CASSQAQNTEAFF.

This chain uses TRBV4-3 with TRBJ2-6; TRBD2 matches at 7 bases. CDR1 LGHNA and CDR2 YSLEER come from the germline V gene. The CDR3 is 16 amino acids. V dropped 5 bases and J dropped 0; count of bases not matched to a gene: 4. The DNA for the CDR3 is TGCGCCAGCAGCTGGGGAGGGGCCTCTGGGGCCAACGTCCTGACTTTC. It is translated as CASSWGGASGANVLTF.

The V call is TRBV6-5, the J call TRBJ2-7; 7 bases line up with TRBD2. The CDR3 is made up of 14 amino acids. The V gene end was trimmed by 3 bases and the J gene end by 6 bases; junction bases not matched to a gene: 8. The germline CDR1 and CDR2 sequences are MNHEY and SVGAGI. The CDR3 bases are TGTGCCAGCAGTTATCTTGGGGGGGAGGGCGAGCAGTACTTC. This sequence encodes CASSYLGGEGEQYF.

CDR3 bases: TGTGCCACCAGTGCGGGACTAGCGGTTAACAATGAGCAGTTCTTC. Its protein is CATSAGLAVNNEQFF. The chain carries TRBV24-1 and TRBJ2-1, with 11 bases identical to TRBD2. J lost 5 bases, V lost 5 bases, and 4 bases had no gene match. Germline CDR1 reads KGHDR; CDR2 reads SFDVKD. The CDR3 is 15 amino acids.

The chain joins TRBV18 to TRBJ1-3, with 7 nucleotides matching TRBD1. This CDR3 region has 16 residues. CDR1 is KGHSH and CDR2 is LQKENI in the germline V gene. V was pared by 5 bases and J by 0 bases, with 7 bases of the junction left unmatched. The CDR3: CASSFKTGSSGNTIYF. CDR3 in DNA: TGTGCCAGCTCATTCAAGACAGGGAGCTCTGGAAACACCATATATTTT.

This chain uses TRBV30 with TRBJ1-5; D is possibly TRBD1 (6 bases). V was clipped by 3 bases and J by 5 bases, with 8 bases between them. This CDR3 has 12 amino acids. The germline V gene encodes CDR1 GTSNPN and CDR2 SVGIG (reference sequence). This chain's CDR3 is CAWSRGDQPQHF. Here the CDR3 DNA reads TGTGCCTGGAGCAGGGGCGATCAGCCCCAGCATTTT. Filled out from reference TRBV30 and TRBJ1-5, the complete variable domain reads SQTIHQWPATLVQPVGSPLSLECTVEGTSNPNLYWYRQAAGRGLQLLFYSVGIGQISSEVPQNLSASRPQDRQFILSSKKLLLSDSGFYLCAWSRGDQPQHFGDGTRLSIL.

V is TRBV30 and J is TRBJ2-7; 7 bases fit TRBD1. CDR1 and CDR2 from the germline V gene are GTSNPN and SVGIG (reference sequence). The CDR3 has 12 residues. After removal of 4 bases from V and 2 bases from J, the junction contained 2 bases not matched to a gene. In nucleotides, the CDR3 is TGTGCCTGGAAGGGGGCGACCTACGAGCAGTACTTC. Protein: CAWKGATYEQYF.

As regards this clone: This CDR3 is also generated by other DNA sequences in the sample. The rearrangement links TRBV4-1 to TRBJ2-1, with 11 nucleotides matching TRBD2. CDR3 length equals 17 residues. The germline V gene has CDR1 MGHRA and CDR2 YSYEKL. V lost 0 bases and J lost 4; bases outside the gene matches: 5. The CDR3 DNA sequence: TGCGCCAGCAGCCAAGAAGGGGGGACTAGCGGTTACAATGAGCAGTTCTTC. This sequence encodes CASSQEGGTSGYNEQFF.

This clone was picked up one time. CDR3 loop: CASSLARDTQYF. The CDR3 coding sequence is TGTGCCAGCAGTTTGGCCAGGGATACGCAGTATTTT. The V and J genes are TRBV12-3 or TRBV12-4 and TRBJ2-3; no reliable D call. This CDR3 has 12 amino acids. V was pared by 3 bases and J by 6 bases, with 7 bases between.

The chain recombines TRBV30 with TRBJ1-6, with D hard to call. This CDR3 has 13 amino acids. CDR1 and CDR2 (germline): GTSNPN, SVGIG (reference sequence). Trimming pared 7 bases from V and 6 bases from J, leaving 13 bases between. CDR3 residues: CASWLGGNSPLHF. CDR3 DNA: TGTGCCTCCTGGCTCGGCGGTAATTCACCCCTCCACTTT. The variable domain in full, with the rest retrieved from reference TRBV30 and TRBJ1-6, is SQTIHQWPATLVQPVGSPLSLECTVEGTSNPNLYWYRQAAGRGLQLLFYSVGIGQISSEVPQNLSASRPQDRQFILSSKKLLLSDSGFYLCASWLGGNSPLHFGNGTRLTVT.

The CDR3 spells CASSSWDRVTEAFF. CDR3 bases: TGTGCCAGCAGTTCTTGGGACAGGGTCACTGAAGCTTTCTTT. The rearrangement joins TRBV28 to TRBJ1-1, with 9 bases identical to TRBD1. Unmatched junction bases numbered 4, after V lost 4 bases and J lost 4 bases. The CDR3 is 14 residues long. Germline V gene data show CDR1 as MDHEN and CDR2 as SYDVKM.

This clone was counted a few times. The rearrangement uses TRBV11-2 and TRBJ2-1; 13 bases are shared with TRBD2. CDR3 length: 15 amino acids. Germline CDR1 is SGHAT and CDR2 is FQNNGV. Trimming removed 4 bases from V and 11 bases from J; junction bases left unmatched: 8. The CDR3 region is CASSWGLAGSGKQFF. The CDR3, as DNA: TGTGCCAGCAGCTGGGGACTAGCGGGGTCTGGGAAGCAGTTCTTC.

The V call is TRBV6-6, the J call TRBJ1-2, with D unclear. CDR1 is MNHNY and CDR2 is SVGAGI in the germline V gene (reference sequence). V gave up 6 bases and J gave up 7 bases, with 18 bases separating them. The CDR3 is 14 amino acids. CDR3: CASRDAGLLSGYTF. The CDR3 DNA reads TGTGCCAGCAGGGACGCGGGTCTCCTATCTGGCTACACCTTC.